Listed below are T cell receptor beta chains from one sample, sequenced in a study of cytomegalovirus exposure and HLA in healthy donors. Profiled with immunoSEQ multiplex PCR; TCRdb holds only in-frame clones, not every one. The top ten clones hold 1.2% of a sample with about 180,000 clones, 80% to 85% of them seen once. The sequencing input was PBMCs. The receptors come from a boy younger than 10 in good health and CMV-seronegative. The CDR3 runs from the conserved cysteine through the conserved F or W. Fields, in order: clone size, D gene, V gene, J gene, CDR3 length, CDR3 DNA, CDR3 protein. The D gene is left open where the match is weak. Where a row states a size, it is once, few, many or the class of an expanded clone; other rows omit it.

abundance: NA
d_gene: TRBD2
v_gene: TRBV5-1
j_gene: TRBJ2-3
len: 17
CDR3nt: TGCGCCAGCAGGGGAGGGGCTGCTAGCGGGACCACAGATACGCAGTATTTT
CDR3aa: CASRGGAASGTTDTQYF

abundance: NA
d_gene: NA
v_gene: TRBV4-2
j_gene: TRBJ2-7
len: 14
CDR3nt: TGTGCCAGCAGCCAAGTCGGGGTGGCGGAGGAGCAGTACTTC
CDR3aa: CASSQVGVAEEQYF

abundance: NA
d_gene: NA
v_gene: TRBV7-2
j_gene: TRBJ2-7
len: 14
CDR3nt: TGTGCCAGCAGCCTTCCGGGTGGACTCTACGAGCAGTACTTC
CDR3aa: CASSLPGGLYEQYF

abundance: NA
d_gene: NA
v_gene: TRBV6-4
j_gene: TRBJ2-2
len: 14
CDR3nt: TGTGCCAGCAGCCCAGGGGTTTACACCGGGGAGCTGTTTTTT
CDR3aa: CASSPGVYTGELFF

abundance: few
d_gene: NA
v_gene: TRBV2
j_gene: TRBJ2-5
len: 13
CDR3nt: TGTGCCAGCAATCGCGTCTCGCGGGAGACCCAGTACTTC
CDR3aa: CASNRVSRETQYF

abundance: NA
d_gene: TRBD2
v_gene: TRBV5-1
j_gene: TRBJ2-2
len: 15
CDR3nt: TGCGCCAGCAGCCCTAGCGGGAGCGACACCGGGGAGCTGTTTTTT
CDR3aa: CASSPSGSDTGELFF

abundance: once
d_gene: NA
v_gene: TRBV30
j_gene: TRBJ2-2
len: 17
CDR3nt: TGTGCCTGGAGTAAAAACCCGGGACACCCGAACACCGGGGAGCTGTTTTTT
CDR3aa: CAWSKNPGHPNTGELFF

abundance: NA
d_gene: NA
v_gene: TRBV4-2
j_gene: TRBJ2-5
len: 13
CDR3nt: TGTGCCAGCAGCCAGGCCCTTGCTGAGACCCAGTACTTC
CDR3aa: CASSQALAETQYF

abundance: NA
d_gene: TRBD2
v_gene: TRBV11-2
j_gene: TRBJ2-1
len: 16
CDR3nt: TGTGCCAGCAGCCTTCGCGGGACTAGCGGCTACAATGAGCAGTTCTTC
CDR3aa: CASSLRGTSGYNEQFF

abundance: few
d_gene: NA
v_gene: TRBV30
j_gene: TRBJ1-3
len: 15
CDR3nt: TGTGCCTGGAGCATAACAGGGAGCTCTGGAAACACCATATATTTT
CDR3aa: CAWSITGSSGNTIYF

abundance: NA
d_gene: TRBD1
v_gene: TRBV14
j_gene: TRBJ1-1
len: 19
CDR3nt: TGTGCCAGCAGCCAAGATATATGGGGACAGGGAAAATTACACACTGAAGCTTTCTTT
CDR3aa: CASSQDIWGQGKLHTEAFF

abundance: NA
d_gene: NA
v_gene: TRBV7-8
j_gene: TRBJ2-1
len: 16
CDR3nt: TGTGCCAGCAGCTTAAAAGTGTTCCGAGGGTACAATGAGCAGTTCTTC
CDR3aa: CASSLKVFRGYNEQFF

abundance: NA
d_gene: TRBD1
v_gene: TRBV19
j_gene: TRBJ1-4
len: 14
CDR3nt: TGTGCCAGCTCAAAGACAGGGCGGAGTGAAAAACTGTTTTTT
CDR3aa: CASSKTGRSEKLFF

abundance: NA
d_gene: TRBD1
v_gene: TRBV7-9
j_gene: TRBJ1-5
len: 14
CDR3nt: TGTGCCAGCAGCACAGGGGTCCTCAGCGAGCCCCAGCATTTT
CDR3aa: CASSTGVLSEPQHF

abundance: NA
d_gene: TRBD1
v_gene: TRBV5-4
j_gene: TRBJ2-1
len: 14
CDR3nt: TGTGCCAGCAGAAACAGGGGGTCCTACAATGAGCAGTTCTTC
CDR3aa: CASRNRGSYNEQFF

abundance: NA
d_gene: NA
v_gene: TRBV7-2
j_gene: TRBJ2-5
len: 13
CDR3nt: TGTGCCAGCAGCGGCGACTACATTGGGACCCAGTACTTC
CDR3aa: CASSGDYIGTQYF

abundance: NA
d_gene: TRBD1
v_gene: TRBV6-1
j_gene: TRBJ2-1
len: 16
CDR3nt: TGTGCCAGCAGTGCCTTTGGACAGGACCTTTACAATGAGCAGTTCTTC
CDR3aa: CASSAFGQDLYNEQFF

abundance: NA
d_gene: NA
v_gene: TRBV19
j_gene: TRBJ1-3
len: 13
CDR3nt: TGTGCCAGTAGTCCTACGGTTGGAAACACCATATATTTT
CDR3aa: CASSPTVGNTIYF

abundance: NA
d_gene: TRBD2
v_gene: TRBV5-4
j_gene: TRBJ2-3
len: 17
CDR3nt: TGTGCCAGCAGCATGGGACTAGCGGGAGGGCCAGGAGATACGCAGTATTTT
CDR3aa: CASSMGLAGGPGDTQYF

abundance: NA
d_gene: NA
v_gene: TRBV7-9
j_gene: TRBJ2-4
len: 13
CDR3nt: TGTGCCAGCAGCCTTGATCGTGCGGACATTCAGTACTTC
CDR3aa: CASSLDRADIQYF

abundance: NA
d_gene: TRBD2
v_gene: TRBV10-3
j_gene: TRBJ2-1
len: 13
CDR3nt: TGTGCCATCAGTAGCGGGGGTGGAAATGAGCAGTTCTTC
CDR3aa: CAISSGGGNEQFF

abundance: NA
d_gene: NA
v_gene: TRBV12-5
j_gene: TRBJ1-3
len: 20
CDR3nt: TGTGCTAGTGGTTTGGTACATGGGTTTGCCCAAGGAGAGGCTGGAAACACCATATATTTT
CDR3aa: CASGLVHGFAQGEAGNTIYF

abundance: NA
d_gene: TRBD2
v_gene: TRBV6-1
j_gene: TRBJ2-3
len: 14
CDR3nt: TGTGGAACTAGACCAGCGGGGGGCACAGATACGCAGTATTTT
CDR3aa: CGTRPAGGTDTQYF

abundance: NA
d_gene: TRBD1
v_gene: TRBV30
j_gene: TRBJ2-7
len: 16
CDR3nt: TGTGCCTGGAGTCCCTCCCGGGACAGGGGGTGGTACGAGCAGTACTTC
CDR3aa: CAWSPSRDRGWYEQYF

abundance: NA
d_gene: NA
v_gene: TRBV7-2
j_gene: TRBJ1-1
len: 15
CDR3nt: TGTGCCAGCAGCTTAGGGGCAGGGATGGGTACTGAAGCTTTCTTT
CDR3aa: CASSLGAGMGTEAFF

abundance: few
d_gene: TRBD2
v_gene: TRBV27
j_gene: TRBJ2-3
len: 13
CDR3nt: TGTGCCAGCAGGGGGACTAGTTCAGATACGCAGTATTTT
CDR3aa: CASRGTSSDTQYF

abundance: NA
d_gene: TRBD1
v_gene: TRBV7-6
j_gene: TRBJ1-1
len: 19
CDR3nt: TGTGCCAGCAGCACCGGACTCGGGACAGGGATACCAATGAACACTGAAGCTTTCTTT
CDR3aa: CASSTGLGTGIPMNTEAFF

abundance: NA
d_gene: NA
v_gene: TRBV10-2
j_gene: TRBJ2-5
len: 14
CDR3nt: TGCGCCAGCAGTACTAGCCGAGGGGTCGAGACCCAGTACTTC
CDR3aa: CASSTSRGVETQYF

abundance: NA
d_gene: TRBD2
v_gene: TRBV5-1
j_gene: TRBJ2-5
len: 17
CDR3nt: TGCGCCAGCAGCCCCGGGACTAGCGGGAGGGCGCAAGAGACCCAGTACTTC
CDR3aa: CASSPGTSGRAQETQYF

abundance: NA
d_gene: TRBD2
v_gene: TRBV5-6
j_gene: TRBJ2-1
len: 17
CDR3nt: TGTGCCAGCAGCTTGATGGAGCGGGGGGGTATTAGCAATGAGCAGTTCTTC
CDR3aa: CASSLMERGGISNEQFF

abundance: few
d_gene: NA
v_gene: TRBV4-1
j_gene: TRBJ2-3
len: 15
CDR3nt: TGCGCCAGCAGCCAAGATCGACTGACTACAGATACGCAGTATTTT
CDR3aa: CASSQDRLTTDTQYF